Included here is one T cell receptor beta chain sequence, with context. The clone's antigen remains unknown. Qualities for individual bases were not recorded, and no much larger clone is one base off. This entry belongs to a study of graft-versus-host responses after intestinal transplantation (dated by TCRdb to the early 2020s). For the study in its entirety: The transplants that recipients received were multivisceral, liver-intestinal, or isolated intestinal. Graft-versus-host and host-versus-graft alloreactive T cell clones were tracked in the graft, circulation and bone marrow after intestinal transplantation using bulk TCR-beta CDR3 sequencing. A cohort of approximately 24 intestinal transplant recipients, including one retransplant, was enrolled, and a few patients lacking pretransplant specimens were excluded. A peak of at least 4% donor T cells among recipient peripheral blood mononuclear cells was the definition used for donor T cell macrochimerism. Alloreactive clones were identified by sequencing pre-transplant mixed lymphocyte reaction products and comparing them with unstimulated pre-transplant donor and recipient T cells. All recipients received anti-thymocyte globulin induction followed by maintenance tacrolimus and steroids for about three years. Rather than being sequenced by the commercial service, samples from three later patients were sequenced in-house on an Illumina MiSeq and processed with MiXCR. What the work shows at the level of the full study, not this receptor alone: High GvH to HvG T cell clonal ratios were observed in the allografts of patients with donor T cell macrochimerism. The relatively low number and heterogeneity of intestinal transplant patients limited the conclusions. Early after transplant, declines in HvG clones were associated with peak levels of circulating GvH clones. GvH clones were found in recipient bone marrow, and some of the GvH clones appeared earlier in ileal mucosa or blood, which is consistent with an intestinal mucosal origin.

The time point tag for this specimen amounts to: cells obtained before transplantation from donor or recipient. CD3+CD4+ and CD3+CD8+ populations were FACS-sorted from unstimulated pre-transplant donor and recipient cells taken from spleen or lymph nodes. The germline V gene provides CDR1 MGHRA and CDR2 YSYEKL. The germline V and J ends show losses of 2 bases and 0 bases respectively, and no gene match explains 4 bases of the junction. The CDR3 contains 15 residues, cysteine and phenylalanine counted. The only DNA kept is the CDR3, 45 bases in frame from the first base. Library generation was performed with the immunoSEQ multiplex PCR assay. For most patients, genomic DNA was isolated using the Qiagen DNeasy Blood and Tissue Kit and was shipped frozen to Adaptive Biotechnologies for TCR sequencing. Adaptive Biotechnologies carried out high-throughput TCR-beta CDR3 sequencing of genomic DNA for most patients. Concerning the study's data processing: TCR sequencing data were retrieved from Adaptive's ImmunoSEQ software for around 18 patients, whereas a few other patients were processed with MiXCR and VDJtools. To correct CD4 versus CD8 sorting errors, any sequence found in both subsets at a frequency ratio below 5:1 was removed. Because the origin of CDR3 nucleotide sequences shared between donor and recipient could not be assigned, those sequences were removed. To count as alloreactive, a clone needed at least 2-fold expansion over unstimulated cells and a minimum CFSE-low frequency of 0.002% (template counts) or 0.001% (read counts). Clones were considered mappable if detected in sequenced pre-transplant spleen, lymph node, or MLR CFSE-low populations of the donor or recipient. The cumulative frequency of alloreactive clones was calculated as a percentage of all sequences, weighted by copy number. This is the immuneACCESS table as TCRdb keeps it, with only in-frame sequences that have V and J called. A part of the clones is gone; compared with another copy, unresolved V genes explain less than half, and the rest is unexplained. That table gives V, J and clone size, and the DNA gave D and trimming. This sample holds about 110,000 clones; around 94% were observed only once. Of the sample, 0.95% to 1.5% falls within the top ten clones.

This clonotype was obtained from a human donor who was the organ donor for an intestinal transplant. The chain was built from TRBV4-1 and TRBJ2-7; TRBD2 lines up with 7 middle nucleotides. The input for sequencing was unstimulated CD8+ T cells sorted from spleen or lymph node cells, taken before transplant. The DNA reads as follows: TGCGCCAGCAGCCAACGAGCGGGGCTCTCCTACGAGCAGTACTTC. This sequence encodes CASSQRAGLSYEQYF.